Below, 17 T cell receptor beta chains from the same sample are listed, as sequenced in a study of blood T cell repertoires in COVID-19. Sequenced by immunoSEQ multiplex PCR; TCRdb stores in-frame clones only, minus some. The sample records around 74,000 clones, roughly nine tenths being singletons. Sequencing was performed on peripheral blood. The receptor set was obtained from a woman aged 80 or over with active or convalescent COVID-19.

This clone was detected a few times. This rearrangement joins TRBV4-2 to TRBJ1-5; possibly TRBD1 for D (6 bases). The germline V and J ends were trimmed by 0 bases and 2 bases, with 11 bases remaining between them. This CDR3 has 16 residues. CDR1 is LGHNA and CDR2 is YNFKEQ in the germline V gene. In nucleotides, the CDR3 is TGTGCCAGCAGCCAAGATAGGGGGAGGGGCAATCAGCCCCAGCATTTT. Residues: CASSQDRGRGNQPQHF.

The V call is TRBV11-2, the J call TRBJ1-5; 7 nucleotides align to TRBD1. Unmatched junction bases numbered 14, after V lost 1 base and J lost 2 bases. This CDR3 is 19 amino acids long. Germline V gene sequence: CDR1 SGHAT, CDR2 FQNNGV. CDR3 amino acids: CASSLGGLGKGAGNQPQHF. CDR3 in DNA: TGTGCCAGCAGCTTAGGAGGGTTGGGGAAGGGGGCAGGCAATCAGCCCCAGCATTTT.

The J gene is TRBJ1-5, the V gene TRBV15; D gene uncertain. V was trimmed by 3 bases and J by 3 bases, leaving 12 bases between them. This CDR3 comprises 15 residues. The germline V gene has CDR1 LNHNV and CDR2 YYDKDF (reference sequence). CDR3: CATSSEAALNQPQHF. CDR3 in DNA: TGTGCCACCAGCAGTGAGGCAGCACTCAATCAGCCCCAGCATTTT.

Concerning this clone itself: The same CDR3 is also encoded by other DNA sequences in this sample. V usage is TRBV9 and J usage is TRBJ1-6, with 7 bases identical to TRBD1. The CDR3 spans 16 residues. J gave up 0 bases and V 4 bases, and 4 bases lay outside the gene matches. Germline V gene sequence: CDR1 SGDLS, CDR2 YYNGEE. CDR3 DNA sequence: TGTGCCAGCAGCTCAGGGGGTAGCTCCTATAATTCACCCCTCCACTTT. Translated, it gives CASSSGGSSYNSPLHF.

This clone was seen a single time. The chain carries TRBV28 and TRBJ2-7; 8 bases line up with TRBD2. With 7 bases clipped from V and 3 bases from J, the junction kept 8 bases outside the gene matches. CDR3 length equals 14 residues. CDR1 MDHEN and CDR2 SYDVKM come from the germline V gene. The CDR3 coding sequence is TGTGCCAGCACTGGCGGGGGGAGTTTCTACGAGCAGTACTTC. This encodes CASTGGGSFYEQYF. Variable domain in full (rest from reference TRBV28 and TRBJ2-7): DVKVTQSSRYLVKRTGEKVFLECVQDMDHENMFWYRQDPGLGLRLIYFSYDVKMKEKGDIPEGYSVSREKKERFSLILESASTNQTSMYLCASTGGGSFYEQYFGPGTRLTVT.

The rearrangement joins TRBV7-9 to TRBJ1-1; 8 nucleotides agree with TRBD1. Trimming removed 5 bases from V and 1 base from J; junction bases left unmatched: 6. The CDR3 runs 15 residues. Germline V gives CDR1 SEHNR, CDR2 FQNEAQ (reference sequence). The CDR3 DNA is TGTGCCAGCAGCCCACGGACAGGGAAGAACACTGAAGCTTTCTTT. Protein sequence: CASSPRTGKNTEAFF.

The sample holds one count of this clone. The rearrangement links TRBV6-1 to TRBJ2-1; the D gene is possibly TRBD2 (7 bases). Trimming pared 3 bases from V and 6 bases from J, leaving 12 bases between. From germline, CDR1 is MNHNS and CDR2 SASEGT. The length of the CDR3 is 14 residues. The CDR3 region is CASSEGGATNEQFF. CDR3 nucleotide sequence: TGTGCCAGCAGTGAGGGGGGGGCGACCAATGAGCAGTTCTTC.

This chain links TRBV28 with TRBJ1-5; 10 nucleotides match TRBD1. Trimming at V came to 6 bases and at J to 4 bases, leaving 6 bases not matched to a gene. This CDR3 has 15 residues. Germline V gene sequence: CDR1 MDHEN, CDR2 SYDVKM. The CDR3 region is CASSSPGQGNQPQHF. In nucleotides, the CDR3 is TGTGCCAGCAGCTCCCCGGGACAGGGGAATCAGCCCCAGCATTTT.

The rearrangement uses TRBV2 and TRBJ1-4; D is unclear. CDR1 is SNHLY and CDR2 is FYNNEI in the germline V gene. V gave up 7 bases and J gave up 2 bases, with 14 bases separating them. This CDR3 has 15 amino acids. Written as DNA, the CDR3 is TGTGCCAGCACCTTAACGGAGTCCACTAATGAAAAACTGTTTTTT. As protein: CASTLTESTNEKLFF.

The chain has TRBV5-1 and TRBJ2-3; weak D call: TRBD1 (6 bases). In germline, CDR1 is SGHRS, CDR2 YFSETQ. The CDR3 is 15 amino acids. Trimming took off 4 bases at V and 1 base at J, with 13 bases between the two ends. CDR3: CASSRAQGGTDTQYF. Written as DNA, the CDR3 is TGCGCCAGCAGCCGGGCACAGGGTGGCACAGATACGCAGTATTTT.

This sequence joins TRBV28 and TRBJ2-1; the D gene is possibly TRBD2 (6 bases). The CDR3 length is 12 residues. V lost 6 bases and J 13 bases, leaving 16 bases between the germline ends. The germline gives CDR1 MDHEN, CDR2 SYDVKM. This CDR3 is CASREGTLTQFF. In DNA, the CDR3 is TGTGCCAGCAGGGAGGGGACTTTAACCCAGTTCTTC.

J is TRBJ2-6 and V is TRBV7-9; 7 bases agree with TRBD1. Germline V CDR1 and CDR2: SEHNR, FQNEAQ (reference sequence). CDR3 length: 15 amino acids. V trimming: 5 bases; J trimming: 4 bases; junction bases outside the gene matches: 5. The DNA for the CDR3 is TGTGCCAGCAGCCGAGACAGGGCCGGGGCCAACGTCCTGACTTTC. Its translation is CASSRDRAGANVLTF.

The CDR3 DNA reads as TGTGCCAGCAGGCTGACAGGGGGTGATAATTCACCCCTCCACTTT. Translation: CASRLTGGDNSPLHF. This rearrangement joins TRBV6-5 to TRBJ1-6; 9 bases align to TRBD1. CDR3 length: 15 amino acids. V lost 6 bases to trimming and J lost 5 bases; unmatched junction nucleotides: 5. The V gene's germline CDR1 is MNHEY and CDR2 SVGAGI.

V and J are TRBV24-1 and TRBJ2-5; 9 bases agree with TRBD1. The V and J ends lost 7 bases and 4 bases, in that order; junction bases with no gene match: 6. CDR1 KGHDR and CDR2 SFDVKD come from the germline V gene. The CDR3 has 14 residues. This chain's CDR3 is CATSRQGDGETQYF. CDR3 bases: TGTGCCACCAGCCGACAGGGGGATGGAGAGACCCAGTACTTC.

The V call is TRBV24-1, the J call TRBJ1-2, with 8 bases fitting TRBD1. With V trimmed by 6 bases and J by 2 bases, 4 bases remained unmatched. The germline V gene encodes CDR1 KGHDR and CDR2 SFDVKD. The CDR3 is made up of 14 amino acids. CDR3 amino acids: CATSKTGANYGYTF. In DNA, the CDR3 is TGTGCCACCAGTAAGACAGGGGCAAACTATGGCTACACCTTC.

The chain has TRBV7-9 and TRBJ1-3; TRBD1 agrees at 8 bases. J was trimmed by 2 bases and V by 5 bases; bases with no gene match: 5. The CDR3 runs 15 residues. CDR1 is SEHNR, CDR2 FQNEAQ, per germline (reference sequence). CDR3 protein: CASSLVTGAGNTIYF. As DNA, the CDR3 is TGTGCCAGCAGCCTAGTGACAGGGGCTGGAAACACCATATATTTT. The full variable domain, with the rest looked up from reference TRBV7-9 and TRBJ1-3, is DTGVSQNPRHKITKRGQNVTFRCDPISEHNRLYWYRQTLGQGPEFLTYFQNEAQLEKSRLLSDRFSAERPKGSFSTLEIQRTEQGDSAMYLCASSLVTGAGNTIYFGEGSWLTVV.

The genes are TRBV10-3 and TRBJ1-5, with TRBD1 identical over 8 bases. This CDR3 has 13 amino acids. Germline V CDR1 and CDR2: ENHRY, SYGVKD. The V gene end was trimmed by 4 bases and the J gene end by 4 bases; junction bases not matched to a gene: 0. The CDR3 spells CAISGQGNQPQHF. In DNA form, the CDR3 reads TGTGCCATCAGTGGACAGGGGAATCAGCCCCAGCATTTT.